These 19 T cell receptor beta chains were all obtained from the same sample, sequenced in a study of control samples from healthy donors and cancer patients. Produced via immunoSEQ multiplex PCR; TCRdb's table is partial and in-frame only. The table has tens of thousands of clones, less than 90% seen once. The sequenced sample consisted of blood. The origin of the receptors is a man in his sixties in good health.

The rearrangement links TRBV7-3 to TRBJ2-2; 7 bases agree with TRBD2. Germline-derived CDR1 and CDR2 are SGHTA and FQGTGA. This CDR3 contains 16 residues. V lost 2 bases to trimming and J lost 1 base; unmatched junction nucleotides: 4. The CDR3 is CASSLPTSLNTGELFF. The CDR3 coding sequence is TGTGCCAGCAGCTTACCGACTAGCCTGAACACCGGGGAGCTGTTTTTT.

The chain joins TRBV5-1 to TRBJ1-5, with D hard to call. This CDR3 region has 13 residues. Germline assignment: CDR1 SGHRS and CDR2 YFSETQ. Trimming took off 4 bases at V and 6 bases at J, with 11 bases between the two ends. The CDR3 sequence is CASSDGPGQPQHF. CDR3 DNA: TGCGCCAGCAGCGATGGCCCAGGTCAGCCCCAGCATTTT.

The V call is TRBV2, the J call TRBJ2-7, with TRBD1 as a possible D gene (6 bases). CDR3 length: 14 amino acids. With 4 bases removed from V and 2 bases from J, the gap between germline ends came to 12 bases. Germline CDR1 and CDR2: SNHLY and FYNNEI. Written as DNA, the CDR3 is TGTGCCAGCAGTGGCGACAGGTTTCCCTACGAGCAGTACTTC. Its translation: CASSGDRFPYEQYF. The variable domain in full, completed from reference TRBV2 and TRBJ2-7, reads EPEVTQTPSHQVTQMGQEVILRCVPISNHLYFYWYRQILGQKVEFLVSFYNNEISEKSEIFDDQFSVERPDGSNFTLKIRSTKLEDSAMYFCASSGDRFPYEQYFGPGTRLTVT.

Worth noting for this clone: An end of the junction does not agree with germline; a read error may underlie this. The CDR3 loop is CASREAGNTIYF. Here the CDR3 DNA reads TGTGCCAGCAGGGAAGCTGGAAACACCATATATTTT. The J gene is TRBJ1-3, the V gene TRBV2; unclear D gene. The CDR3 is made up of 12 amino acids. CDR1 SNHLY and CDR2 FYNNEI come from the germline V gene.

This chain connects TRBV28 to TRBJ1-1; TRBD1 is a possible D gene (6 bases). The CDR3 runs 15 residues. V was pared by 7 bases and J by 0 bases, with 15 bases between. Germline-derived CDR1 and CDR2 are MDHEN and SYDVKM. In DNA form, the CDR3 reads TGTGCCAGCACCGCCCACGGACAGTTGAACACTGAAGCTTTCTTT. This sequence encodes CASTAHGQLNTEAFF.

This clone was picked up one time. This chain connects TRBV2 to TRBJ2-5, with 9 bases that match TRBD2. V lost 1 base, J lost 4 bases, and 4 bases stayed unmatched. Germline loops: CDR1 SNHLY, CDR2 FYNNEI. This CDR3 is built from 15 residues. CDR3 coding DNA: TGTGCCAGCAGTGAAGGCGGGGGGGCTCCAGAGACCCAGTACTTC. Translating it yields CASSEGGGAPETQYF.

This chain links TRBV2 with TRBJ2-7, with TRBD2 as a possible D gene (5 bases). The CDR3 extends over 14 amino acids. V was shortened by 3 bases and J by 0 bases, with 9 bases between the two germline ends. Germline values: CDR1 SNHLY, CDR2 FYNNEI. CDR3 bases: TGTGCCAGCAGTGAGGAGCGGTACTCCTACGAGCAGTACTTC. Translation gives CASSEERYSYEQYF. Drawing the rest from reference TRBV2 and TRBJ2-7, the complete variable domain is EPEVTQTPSHQVTQMGQEVILRCVPISNHLYFYWYRQILGQKVEFLVSFYNNEISEKSEIFDDQFSVERPDGSNFTLKIRSTKLEDSAMYFCASSEERYSYEQYFGPGTRLTVT.

The CDR3 is CASSQDKGTPQYF. CDR3 nucleotide sequence: TGTGCCAGTAGCCAAGATAAAGGGACACCGCAGTATTTT. This rearrangement joins TRBV19 to TRBJ2-3, with TRBD1 as a possible D gene (6 bases). The CDR3 consists of 13 residues. V was clipped by 6 bases and J by 10 bases, with 17 bases between them. Per the germline V gene, CDR1 is LNHDA and CDR2 is SQIVND (reference sequence).

The chain recombines TRBV4-2 with TRBJ2-3, with 11 bases identical to TRBD2. J lost 3 bases, V lost 1 base, and 6 bases had no gene match. The CDR3 has 17 residues. CDR1 is LGHNA and CDR2 is YNFKEQ in the germline V gene. The CDR3 spells CASSQARTSGPTDTQYF. The CDR3, as DNA: TGTGCCAGCAGCCAAGCCCGGACTAGCGGGCCTACAGATACGCAGTATTTT.

V and J are TRBV7-9 and TRBJ1-3; D gene uncertain. V gave up 2 bases and J gave up 2 bases, with 10 bases separating them. The CDR3 has 15 amino acids. Germline-derived CDR1 and CDR2 are SEHNR and FQNEAQ (reference sequence). The chain's CDR3 is CASSLSGQTGNTIYF. The CDR3 DNA follows: TGTGCCAGCAGCTTATCCGGGCAGACTGGAAACACCATATATTTT.

This chain uses TRBV18 with TRBJ2-1; D not resolved. Between the trimmed V and J ends, which lost 0 bases and 7 bases, there was a span of 10 bases. Germline V CDR1 and CDR2: KGHSH, LQKENI. The CDR3 sequence is 14 residues long. The CDR3 reads CASSPPGLGNEQFF. The CDR3 DNA reads as TGTGCCAGCTCACCACCGGGTTTAGGGAATGAGCAGTTCTTC.

The chain uses TRBV28 and TRBJ2-1, with 11 positions matching TRBD2. The ends lost 7 bases at V and 8 bases at J; junction bases unmatched: 16. CDR1 MDHEN and CDR2 SYDVKM come from the germline V gene. The CDR3 has 17 amino acids. CDR3 in DNA: TGTGCCAGCACCCCGATAGGACTAGCGGGCCGGAGTGATGAGCAGTTCTTC. Translated, it gives CASTPIGLAGRSDEQFF. Variable domain in full (rest from reference TRBV28 and TRBJ2-1): DVKVTQSSRYLVKRTGEKVFLECVQDMDHENMFWYRQDPGLGLRLIYFSYDVKMKEKGDIPEGYSVSREKKERFSLILESASTNQTSMYLCASTPIGLAGRSDEQFFGPGTRLTVL.

The rearrangement links TRBV19 to TRBJ2-3; 10 nucleotides match TRBD2. V shed 8 bases, J shed 2 bases, and the junction held 4 bases outside the gene matches. The CDR3 is made up of 14 amino acids. Germline assignment: CDR1 LNHDA and CDR2 SQIVND (reference sequence). The CDR3 loop is CASETSGYTDTQYF. The CDR3 coding sequence is TGTGCCAGTGAGACTAGCGGGTACACAGATACGCAGTATTTT.

The chain has TRBV30 and TRBJ1-1, with D maybe TRBD1 (5 bases). This CDR3 region has 15 residues. Germline V gene data show CDR1 as GTSNPN and CDR2 as SVGIG (reference sequence). V was clipped by 8 bases and J by 1 base, with 20 bases between them. This chain's CDR3 is CASLRGRIQNTEAFF. DNA of the CDR3: TGTGCCAGCCTTCGGGGGAGAATACAGAACACTGAAGCTTTCTTT.

The rearrangement joins TRBV7-8 to TRBJ2-1; 7 bases line up with TRBD1. CDR1 and CDR2 from the germline V gene are SGHVS and FQNEAQ. V lost 5 bases, J lost 1 base, and 2 bases stayed unmatched. This CDR3 is 14 amino acids long. CDR3 DNA: TGTGCCAGCAGCCGGGACAGTTCCTACAATGAGCAGTTCTTC. This translates into CASSRDSSYNEQFF. The entire variable domain, with the rest obtained from reference TRBV7-8 and TRBJ2-1, is as follows: GAGVSQSPRYKVAKRGQDVALRCDPISGHVSLFWYQQALGQGPEFLTYFQNEAQLDKSGLPSDRFFAERPEGSVSTLKIQRTQQEDSAVYLCASSRDSSYNEQFFGPGTRLTVL.

The chain employs TRBV19 and TRBJ2-2, with 14 bases that match TRBD2. Looked up from germline, CDR1 is LNHDA and CDR2 is SQIVND (reference sequence). The length of the CDR3 is 16 residues. The V segment lost 5 bases and the J segment 7 bases; nucleotides outside the gene matches: 6. The CDR3 DNA reads TGTGCCAGTAGTCCTAGGGGACTAGCGGGGGACGGGGAGCTGTTTTTT. It is translated as CASSPRGLAGDGELFF.

The chain couples TRBV7-2 to TRBJ1-5; D gene unclear. V lost 5 bases and J 0 bases, leaving 8 bases between the germline ends. The germline V gene has CDR1 SGHTA and CDR2 FQGNSA. The CDR3 covers 14 residues. The CDR3: CASSATPSNQPQHF. The CDR3 DNA follows: TGTGCCAGCAGCGCTACACCTAGCAATCAGCCCCAGCATTTT. Variable domain in full (rest from reference TRBV7-2 and TRBJ1-5): GAGVSQSPSNKVTEKGKDVELRCDPISGHTALYWYRQSLGQGLEFLIYFQGNSAPDKSGLPSDRFSAERTGGSVSTLTIQRTQQEDSAVYLCASSATPSNQPQHFGDGTRLSIL.

This clone was seen a single time. The chain combines TRBV6-6 with TRBJ1-6, with 9 nucleotides matching TRBD1. Trimming removed 8 bases from V and 7 bases from J; junction bases left unmatched: 3. From germline, CDR1 is MNHNY and CDR2 SVGAGI (reference sequence). The CDR3 covers 13 residues. CDR3 sequence (DNA): TGTGCCAGCCGACAGGGGGGAAATTCACCCCTCCACTTT. Amino acids: CASRQGGNSPLHF.

The V call is TRBV29-1, the J call TRBJ1-1; no firm D call. This CDR3 region has 12 residues. Trimming took off 7 bases at V and 1 base at J, with 10 bases between the two ends. Germline V gene sequence: CDR1 SQVTM, CDR2 ANQGSEA. The DNA of the CDR3 is TGCAGCGCCGGGTTCCGGAACACTGAAGCTTTCTTT. Its protein product is CSAGFRNTEAFF.